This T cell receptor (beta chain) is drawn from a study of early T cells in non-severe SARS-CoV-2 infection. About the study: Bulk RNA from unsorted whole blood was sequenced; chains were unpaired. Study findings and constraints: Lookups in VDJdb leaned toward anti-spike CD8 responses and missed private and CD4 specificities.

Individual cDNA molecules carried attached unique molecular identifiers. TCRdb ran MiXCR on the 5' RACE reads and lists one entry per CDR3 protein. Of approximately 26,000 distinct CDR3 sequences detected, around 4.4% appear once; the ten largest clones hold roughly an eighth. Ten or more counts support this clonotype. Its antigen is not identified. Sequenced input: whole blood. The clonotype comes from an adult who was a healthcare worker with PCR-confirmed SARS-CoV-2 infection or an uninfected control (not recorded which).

The CDR3 coding sequence is TGCAGTGCTAGTCTACCTTCTAGCACAGATACGCAGTATTTT. Protein sequence: CSASLPSSTDTQYF. The rearrangement joins TRBV20-1 to TRBJ2-3; D unresolved. V lost 3 bases to trimming and J lost 0 bases, with 10 bases between them. Germline V gene lookup returns CDR1 DFQATT and CDR2 SNEGSKA (reference sequence). This CDR3 contains 14 residues.